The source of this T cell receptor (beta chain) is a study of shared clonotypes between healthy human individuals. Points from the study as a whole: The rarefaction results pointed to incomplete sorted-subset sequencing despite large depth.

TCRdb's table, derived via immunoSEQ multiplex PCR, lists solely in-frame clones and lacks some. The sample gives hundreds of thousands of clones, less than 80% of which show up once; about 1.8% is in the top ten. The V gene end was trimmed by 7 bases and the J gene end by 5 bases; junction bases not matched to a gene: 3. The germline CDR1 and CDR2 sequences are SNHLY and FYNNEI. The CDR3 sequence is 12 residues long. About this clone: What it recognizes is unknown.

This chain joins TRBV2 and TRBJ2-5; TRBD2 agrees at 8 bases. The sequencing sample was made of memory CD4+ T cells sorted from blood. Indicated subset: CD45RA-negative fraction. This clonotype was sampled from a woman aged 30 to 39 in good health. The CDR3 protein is CASKSGGETQYF. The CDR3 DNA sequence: TGTGCCAGCAAGTCGGGGGGGGAGACCCAGTACTTC.